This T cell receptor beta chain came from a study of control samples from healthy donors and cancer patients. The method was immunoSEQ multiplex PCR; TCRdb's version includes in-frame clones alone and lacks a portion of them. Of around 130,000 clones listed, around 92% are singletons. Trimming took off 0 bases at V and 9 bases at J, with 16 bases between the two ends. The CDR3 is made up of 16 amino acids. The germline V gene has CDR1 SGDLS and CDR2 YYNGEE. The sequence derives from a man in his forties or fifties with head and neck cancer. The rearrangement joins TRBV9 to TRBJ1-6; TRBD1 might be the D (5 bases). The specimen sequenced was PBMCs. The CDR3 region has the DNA TGTGCCAGCAGCGTAGATCTCCGAAGTGGGGCTTCACCCCTCCACTTT. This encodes CASSVDLRSGASPLHF. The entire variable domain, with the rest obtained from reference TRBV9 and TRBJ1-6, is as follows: DSGVTQTPKHLITATGQRVTLRCSPRSGDLSVYWYQQSLDQGLQFLIQYYNGEERAKGNILERFSAQQFPDLHSELNLSSLELGDSALYFCASSVDLRSGASPLHFGNGTRLTVT.